This paragraph reports one T cell receptor beta chain. Its specificity is unknown. Time point in this sample: newly diagnosed GD, antithyroid drugs for less than 3 months. Preparation of the TCR library used RNA extracted from PBMCs. Patient provenance is recorded as an endocrinology department in Xi'an, China. This entry belongs to a study of regulatory T cells in long-lasting Graves disease. Germline loops: CDR1 MNHEY, CDR2 SMNVEV (reference sequence). Trimming removed 7 bases from V and 3 bases from J, with 10 bases in between. The CDR3 runs to 13 residues. Study outcomes and limitations: There were preferences for TRBV28, TRBJ1-2 and TRBJ2-5 in persistent disease. Clonotypes that were public and shared totalled a few thousand in persistent patients versus over 800 in new patients.

Both iRepertoire HTBI primers and Arm-PCR of CDR3 regions were used to build the TCR beta libraries. TCRdb reprocessed the multiplex PCR reads with MiXCR, giving one entry per CDR3 protein. The data show approximately 400,000 distinct CDR3 sequences, about 15% seen once. This sample also belongs to another study, concerning T cells in Graves' hyperthyroidism and ophthalmopathy. This second study notes: Progression to ophthalmopathy was predicted a median of approximately 6.4 months early.

The receptor was derived from a woman aged 40 to 50 with Graves disease. Source: peripheral blood mononuclear cells (PBMCs), taken at new diagnosis, from a patient treated with antithyroid drugs. The rearrangement joins TRBV27 to TRBJ2-1; D is unresolved. CDR3 protein: CASKVLDYNEQFF. The DNA of the CDR3 is TGTGCCAGCAAGGTTCTAGACTACAATGAGCAGTTCTTC.